The 26 T cell receptor beta chains presented below share a single source sample, sequenced in a study of human T cells and chemical hapten exposure. TCRdb called the RACE reads again in MiXCR, with one record for every CDR3 protein. The sample has about 120,000 distinct CDR3 sequences, around 15% seen once. Time point meaning: patch test 1, 2 weeks after DPC sensitization. Treatment denoted: therapeutic diphenylcyclopropenone sensitization with weekly scalp DPC. This material consisted of whole blood, taken in connection with sensitization to the hapten diphenylcyclopropenone (DPC). The source of these receptors is a man between 18 and 35 years old with alopecia areata. Some clones in this sample may be carry-over from other donors' samples.

In DNA, the CDR3 is TGTGCCAGCAGCGTGGACGGAAACCAAGGAGAAAAACTGTTTTTT. It translates to CASSVDGNQGEKLFF. The V call is TRBV9, the J call TRBJ1-4, with unresolved D. Germline V gives CDR1 SGDLS, CDR2 YYNGEE. This CDR3 comprises 15 residues. V was cut by 2 bases and J by 8 bases, with 16 bases left in between.

CDR3 bases: TGTGCCAGCAGCCAAGCTCGAAGAAGTTCACCCCTCCACTTT. This translates into CASSQARRSSPLHF. The chain employs TRBV3-1 and TRBJ1-6; unclear D gene. CDR3 size: 14 residues. Germline CDR1 and CDR2: LGHDT and YNNKEL (reference sequence). Trimming cost V 1 base and J 9 bases, with 10 bases left between them.

This clonotype was detected a few times. The chain uses TRBV5-1 and TRBJ2-2; a possible D gene is TRBD1 (5 bases). The CDR3 is 16 amino acids. The V gene's germline CDR1 is SGHRS and CDR2 YFSETQ. Trimming removed 1 base from V and 0 bases from J, with 10 bases in between. The CDR3 loop is CASSLKGNTNTGELFF. The DNA of the CDR3 is TGCGCCAGCAGCTTGAAGGGGAACACGAACACCGGGGAGCTGTTTTTT.

The V call is TRBV4-1, the J call TRBJ2-7, with D tentatively TRBD1 (5 bases). V gave up 4 bases and J gave up 2 bases, with 15 bases separating them. There are 15 residues in the CDR3. The germline V gene has CDR1 MGHRA and CDR2 YSYEKL. CDR3 loop: CASSLGGASTYEQYF. The CDR3 DNA is TGCGCCAGCAGCCTAGGTGGGGCTTCGACCTACGAGCAGTACTTC.

This clonotype has only a few counts. This sequence joins TRBV7-9 and TRBJ2-7; D may correspond to TRBD1 or TRBD2 (5 bases each). V lost 3 bases to trimming and J lost 3 bases, with 15 bases between them. This CDR3 has 15 residues. CDR1 SEHNR and CDR2 FQNEAQ come from the germline V gene (reference sequence). In DNA, the CDR3 is TGTGCCAGCAGCTTCCCTCCGGGGCGGCTCTACGAGCAGTACTTC. Translation gives CASSFPPGRLYEQYF.

Only a few counts were recorded for this clonotype. This chain uses TRBV20-1 with TRBJ2-2; 10 bases are shared with TRBD2. Germline V gene sequence: CDR1 DFQATT, CDR2 SNEGSKA (reference sequence). V gave up 2 bases and J gave up 1 base; unmatched junction bases: 4. CDR3 length equals 16 residues. The CDR3: CSARLAGAQNTGELFF. The CDR3, as DNA: TGCAGTGCTAGACTAGCGGGGGCCCAGAACACCGGGGAGCTGTTTTTT.

This chain joins TRBV28 and TRBJ2-7, with D perhaps given as TRBD1 or TRBD2 (6 bases each). Germline lookup yields CDR1 MDHEN and CDR2 SYDVKM. The germline V and J ends were trimmed by 3 bases and 7 bases, with 16 bases remaining between them. This CDR3 has 14 amino acids. Here the CDR3 reads CASSLGGSLWEQYF. The CDR3 DNA sequence: TGTGCCAGCAGTTTGGGGGGCTCGCTGTGGGAGCAGTACTTC. The entire variable domain, with the rest obtained from reference TRBV28 and TRBJ2-7, is as follows: DVKVTQSSRYLVKRTGEKVFLECVQDMDHENMFWYRQDPGLGLRLIYFSYDVKMKEKGDIPEGYSVSREKKERFSLILESASTNQTSMYLCASSLGGSLWEQYFGPGTRLTVT.

This clonotype was seen only a few times. The chain has TRBV10-2 and TRBJ1-1, with a weak D call TRBD1 (5 bases). There are 14 residues in the CDR3. Germline V gives CDR1 WSHSY, CDR2 SAAADI. V lost 3 bases to trimming and J lost 5 bases, with 13 bases between them. The CDR3 DNA reads as TGCGCCAGCAGTGAAGGCCTTCGGGGGACTGAAGCTTTCTTT. This translates into CASSEGLRGTEAFF.

This clonotype was recorded many times. This rearrangement joins TRBV2 to TRBJ2-1, with 14 positions matching TRBD2. The CDR3 is made up of 15 amino acids. V dropped 6 bases and J dropped 6; count of bases not matched to a gene: 4. The germline V gene encodes CDR1 SNHLY and CDR2 FYNNEI. The CDR3 sequence is CASRPGTSGGNEQFF. The DNA for the CDR3 is TGTGCCAGCAGGCCTGGGACTAGCGGGGGCAATGAGCAGTTCTTC.

This clonotype turned up a few times. The rearrangement uses TRBV3-1 and TRBJ1-3; D call uncertain. The CDR3 has 13 amino acids. Trimming shortened V by 4 bases and J by 4 bases, and 8 bases separated the two germline ends. CDR1 and CDR2 (germline): LGHDT, YNNKEL (reference sequence). As DNA, the CDR3 is TGTGCCAGCAGCCCTTCACACGGAAACACCATATATTTT. Protein: CASSPSHGNTIYF.

The chain carries TRBV11-2 and TRBJ2-6; a possible D gene is TRBD2 (5 bases). The V gene lost 3 bases and the J gene lost 2 bases, with 5 bases spanning the gap. Germline V lookup: CDR1 SGHAT, CDR2 FQNNGV. There are 14 residues in the CDR3. Here the CDR3 DNA reads TGTGCCAGCAGCTTCGGGGCTGGGGCCAACGTCCTGACTTTC. Protein: CASSFGAGANVLTF.

In this sample, this clonotype turned up a few times. The chain employs TRBV29-1 and TRBJ2-4; the D gene is possibly TRBD1 (6 bases). Germline V lookup: CDR1 SQVTM, CDR2 ANQGSEA. The CDR3 is 11 residues long. The V and J ends lost 7 bases and 6 bases respectively, with 10 bases between them. DNA of the CDR3: TGCAGCGGGCAGGACAGAAACATTCAGTACTTC. As protein: CSGQDRNIQYF.

Only a few counts were recorded for this clonotype. This rearrangement joins TRBV28 to TRBJ1-2; 8 bases match TRBD1. Germline assignment: CDR1 MDHEN and CDR2 SYDVKM. The junction had 11 bases not matched to a gene; V was cut back by 8 bases and J by 6 bases. The CDR3 loop spans 14 amino acids. In DNA form, the CDR3 reads TGTGCCAGCGAGTTTCGGACAGGGCACCATGGCTACACCTTC. Translation gives CASEFRTGHHGYTF.

This clonotype was observed a handful of times. Here the CDR3 DNA reads TGTGCCAGCAGCCAAGCGGGACTAGCGGACCCCTCCAATGAGCAGTTCTTC. Translation gives CASSQAGLADPSNEQFF. This sequence joins TRBV4-2 and TRBJ2-1; 11 bases are a match to TRBD2. V gave up 1 base and J gave up 6 bases; unmatched junction bases: 8. Germline CDR1 is LGHNA and CDR2 is YNFKEQ. The CDR3 covers 17 residues.

This clonotype has more than one count but fewer than ten. The V gene is TRBV6-5, the J gene TRBJ2-7, with 8 bases aligning to TRBD2. With V trimmed by 6 bases and J by 2 bases, 6 bases remained unmatched. Per the germline V gene, CDR1 is MNHEY and CDR2 is SVGAGI. The CDR3 loop spans 14 amino acids. CDR3 DNA: TGTGCCAGCAGCCCGGGGGGGCCCGCCTACGAGCAGTACGTC. The encoded protein is CASSPGGPAYEQYV.

V is TRBV28 and J is TRBJ1-4; perhaps TRBD1 as D (6 bases). Germline assignment: CDR1 MDHEN and CDR2 SYDVKM. This CDR3 spans 14 amino acids. V lost 8 bases and J 8 bases, leaving 18 bases between the germline ends. Here the CDR3 DNA reads TGTGCCAGCGGTACACAGGGACCCGACGAAAAACTGTTTTTT. The encoded protein is CASGTQGPDEKLFF.

CDR3 in DNA: TGCGCCAGCAGTAGACAGGGGACCCCGAACACCGGGGAGCTGTTTTTT. Amino acid sequence: CASSRQGTPNTGELFF. The chain links TRBV10-1 to TRBJ2-2, with TRBD1 identical over 8 bases. In germline, CDR1 is WNHNN, CDR2 SYGVQD (reference sequence). The CDR3 length is 16 residues. With 5 bases clipped from V and 0 bases from J, the junction kept 5 bases outside the gene matches.

This clonotype appeared a few times. The chain is built from TRBV20-1 and TRBJ2-5, with D possibly matching TRBD1 (5 bases). With 3 bases removed from V and 0 bases from J, the gap between germline ends came to 8 bases. Germline values: CDR1 DFQATT, CDR2 SNEGSKA (reference sequence). The CDR3 consists of 13 residues. CDR3 region: CSASWTNQETQYF. As DNA, the CDR3 is TGCAGTGCTAGTTGGACAAACCAAGAGACCCAGTACTTC.

This clonotype was seen many times. The chain links TRBV18 to TRBJ1-2; TRBD1 matches 12 bases. CDR1 is KGHSH, CDR2 LQKENI, per germline. V trimming: 5 bases; J trimming: 7 bases; junction bases outside the gene matches: 11. The CDR3 runs 16 residues. As DNA, the CDR3 is TGTGCCAGCTCAACGAGCCGGGACAGGGGGCAAAGTGGCTACACCTTC. The encoded protein is CASSTSRDRGQSGYTF. Combining the CDR3 with reference TRBV18 and TRBJ1-2 gives the whole variable domain NAGVMQNPRHLVRRRGQEARLRCSPMKGHSHVYWYRQLPEEGLKFMVYLQKENIIDESGMPKERFSAEFPKEGPSILRIQQVVRGDSAAYFCASSTSRDRGQSGYTFGSGTRLTVV.

This clonotype was seen repeatedly, ten times or more. The chain has TRBV6-6 and TRBJ2-1; the D is unclear. The CDR3 consists of 17 residues. The germline V gene encodes CDR1 MNHNY and CDR2 SVGAGI (reference sequence). Trimming pared 7 bases from V and 0 bases from J, leaving 19 bases between. The CDR3 sequence is CASTPTHKGPSYNEQFF. The CDR3, as DNA: TGTGCCAGCACCCCGACCCACAAAGGGCCCTCCTACAATGAGCAGTTCTTC.

V gene TRBV18 combines with J gene TRBJ1-4; TRBD1 might be the D (5 bases). V was shortened by 3 bases and J by 11 bases, with 19 bases between the two germline ends. Germline V lookup: CDR1 KGHSH, CDR2 LQKENI. This CDR3 comprises 15 residues. In DNA, the CDR3 is TGTGCCAGCTCACCTACGACAGCCAACCTTCACAAACTGTTTTTT. As protein: CASSPTTANLHKLFF.

This clonotype turned up a few times. The chain joins TRBV7-8 to TRBJ1-2; tentatively, D is TRBD1 (5 bases). V dropped 1 base and J dropped 5 bases, with 20 bases sitting between them. The CDR3 length is 17 residues. CDR1 SGHVS and CDR2 FQNEAQ come from the germline V gene. The CDR3 DNA follows: TGTGCCAGCAGCTTAGTCCCTTCGGGACCGGGGAGATATGGCTACACCTTC. Residues: CASSLVPSGPGRYGYTF.

The chain uses TRBV7-2 and TRBJ1-5; TRBD1 matches 8 bases. The CDR3 is 16 amino acids. Germline CDR1 reads SGHTA; CDR2 reads FQGNSA. Trimming at V came to 5 bases and at J to 0 bases, leaving 6 bases not matched to a gene. CDR3 amino acids: CASSTGTGYSNQPQHF. The CDR3 DNA is TGTGCCAGCAGCACAGGGACAGGCTATAGCAATCAGCCCCAGCATTTT.

In nucleotides, the CDR3 is TGTGCCAGCAGACCCGGGACGGGTAGCAATCAGCCCCAGCATTTT. It yields the protein CASRPGTGSNQPQHF. V gene TRBV28 combines with J gene TRBJ1-5, with D possibly TRBD1 on 5 matching bases. Germline values: CDR1 MDHEN, CDR2 SYDVKM. This CDR3 contains 15 residues. Trimming left V 6 bases short and J 0 bases short, with 12 bases between.

The V call is TRBV2, the J call TRBJ2-7; D ambiguous. Germline V gives CDR1 SNHLY, CDR2 FYNNEI. The CDR3 loop spans 14 amino acids. V dropped 1 base and J dropped 4 bases, with 11 bases sitting between them. The CDR3 region is CASSEVRPAYEQYV. The CDR3 nucleotides read TGTGCCAGCAGTGAAGTAAGGCCCGCTTACGAGCAGTACGTC.

This clonotype has more than one count but fewer than ten. Germline is not matched at one junction end, which may reflect a read error. This chain connects TRBV5-1 to TRBJ2-2; D is perhaps TRBD1 (6 bases). Germline CDR1 and CDR2: SGHRS and YFSETQ. This CDR3 has 15 residues. CDR3 sequence: CASSLDRENAGELFF. The CDR3 bases are TGCGCCAGCAGCTTGGACAGGGAGAACGCCGGGGAGCTGTTTTTT.